This TCR beta chain was found in a study of shared clonotypes between healthy human individuals. The CDR3 has 16 residues. Trimming cost V 1 base and J 1 base, with 13 bases left between them. Per germline, CDR1 MGHRA and CDR2 YSYEKL. Assay runs were performed at deep level. The assay was immunoSEQ multiplex PCR, and TCRdb's table has in-frame clones only and misses some. The top ten hold roughly 0.62% of the sample, which has about 1.1 million clones, 75% to 85% seen once. In its sample, this clone was seen a few times. Antigen unknown. Study-wide results and caveats: Shared across several donors were roughly 5% of the naive CD4 clonotypes. Tissue TCR repertoires likely differ from these blood-only repertoires.

The material sequenced was memory CD4+ T cells from PBMCs. Subset indicated: CD45RA-negative fraction. The rearrangement links TRBV4-1 to TRBJ1-2, with no clear D. This sequence originates from a man aged 18-30 years in good health. Some clones in this sample may be carry-over from other donors' samples. CDR3 amino acids: CASSQAWQNLNYGYTF. The CDR3 nucleotides read TGCGCCAGCAGCCAAGCCTGGCAAAACCTTAACTATGGCTACACCTTC.